The next 4 T cell receptor beta chains were all read from a single sample in a study of T cells in Graves' hyperthyroidism and ophthalmopathy. What was amplified from RNA transcripts were TCR beta CDR3 regions. The HTBI set primed first-round TCR CDR3 RT-PCR. TCRdb reprocessed the multiplex PCR reads via MiXCR and lists one record per CDR3 protein. The table records about 210,000 distinct CDR3 sequences, about 16% of them present only once. The sample consisted of blood. These receptors all stem from a middle-aged man with Graves' hyperthyroidism.

This clonotype appeared many times. The chain is built from TRBV30 and TRBJ2-7, with 7 bases aligning to TRBD1. CDR1 is GTSNPN and CDR2 is SVGIG in the germline V gene (reference sequence). The CDR3 covers 16 residues. With 2 bases clipped from V and 3 bases from J, the junction kept 13 bases outside the gene matches. CDR3 sequence: CAWSRQGGDGIYEQYF. The CDR3 nucleotides read TGTGCCTGGAGTAGACAGGGCGGCGACGGAATCTACGAGCAGTACTTC. The full variable domain, completed using reference TRBV30 and TRBJ2-7, is SQTIHQWPATLVQPVGSPLSLECTVEGTSNPNLYWYRQAAGRGLQLLFYSVGIGQISSEVPQNLSASRPQDRQFILSSKKLLLSDSGFYLCAWSRQGGDGIYEQYFGPGTRLTVT.

This clonotype has a count of ten or more. V gene TRBV12-3 or TRBV12-4 combines with J gene TRBJ1-4, with no clear D. The CDR3 extends over 14 amino acids. The V gene lost 5 bases and the J gene lost 7 bases, with 14 bases spanning the gap. CDR3 DNA: TGTGCCAGCAGTCCAACAAGGTCGGGTGAAAAACTGTTTTTT. This sequence encodes CASSPTRSGEKLFF.

The rearrangement joins TRBV6-1 to TRBJ2-7; D remains ambiguous. This CDR3 spans 15 amino acids. CDR1 is MNHNS and CDR2 is SASEGT in the germline V gene. Trimming removed 1 base from V and 1 base from J, with 11 bases in between. The chain's CDR3 is CASSEGALGSYEQYF. In DNA, the CDR3 is TGTGCCAGCAGTGAAGGTGCCCTAGGATCCTACGAGCAGTACTTC.

The chain uses TRBV4-2 and TRBJ2-7; D unresolved. The CDR3 extends over 15 amino acids. CDR1 LGHNA and CDR2 YNFKEQ come from the germline V gene. The V end lost 0 bases, the J end lost 2 bases, and 11 bases lay between the germline ends. CDR3 loop: CASSQDEQSTYEQYF. The CDR3, as DNA: TGTGCCAGCAGCCAAGACGAGCAATCCACCTACGAGCAGTACTTC.